This entry features one T cell receptor (beta chain) sequence. Its antigen is undetermined. This record comes from a study of cytomegalovirus exposure and HLA in healthy donors. The study's findings and limits: Later on, analysis showed that most CMV-associated TCR beta chains appeared to be HLA-restricted. Later analysis identified 16,000 or so TCR beta sequences associated with HLA alleles, using a false discovery rate threshold of 0.05.

The study ran its PCR with 60 Vbeta and 13 Jbeta primers. Sequencing was performed with immunoSEQ multiplex PCR; in TCRdb, only in-frame clones are kept and a portion is missing. Of 150,000 to 200,000 clones detected, roughly four fifths appear once; the ten largest clones hold around 5%. Germline lookup yields CDR1 SGHVS and CDR2 FQNEAQ. The CDR3 loop spans 13 amino acids. V shed 3 bases and J shed 2 bases, with 7 bases lying between them. The sample consisted of PBMCs. This TCR was recovered from a young man in good health and CMV-seronegative. The chain links TRBV7-8 to TRBJ1-2; D gene unclear. The CDR3 DNA reads TGTGCCAGCAGCTTCCCCGGGAACTATGGCTACACCTTC. Translating gives CASSFPGNYGYTF.